A single sample is the source of the 6 T cell receptor beta chains below, sequenced in a study of blood T cell repertoires in COVID-19. Assay: immunoSEQ multiplex PCR; the TCRdb copy retains only in-frame clones and omits some. This sample yields some 390,000 clones, of which around 87% are seen a single time; roughly 3.1% belongs to the top ten. Specimen: peripheral blood. Receptor source: a human donor in a cohort sampled during active COVID-19.

The chain joins TRBV27 to TRBJ2-4; 7 bases line up with TRBD2. V shed 5 bases and J 3 bases; nucleotides not matched to a gene: 4. The CDR3 contains 14 residues. Germline V gene data show CDR1 as MNHEY and CDR2 as SMNVEV (reference sequence). CDR3 coding DNA: TGTGCCAGCAGTCCGGGGACTAACAAAAACATTCAGTACTTC. It is translated as CASSPGTNKNIQYF.

The V gene is TRBV4-2, the J gene TRBJ1-5; 10 bases map to TRBD1. The germline gives CDR1 LGHNA, CDR2 YNFKEQ. The CDR3 loop spans 18 amino acids. Unmatched junction bases numbered 10, after V lost 4 bases and J lost 1 base. The CDR3 loop is CASSLGTGASGSNQPQHF. Here the CDR3 DNA reads TGTGCCAGCAGCCTGGGGACAGGGGCGAGTGGGAGCAATCAGCCCCAGCATTTT.

V and J are TRBV27 and TRBJ2-3, with D tentatively TRBD1 (6 bases). Germline CDR1 and CDR2: MNHEY and SMNVEV (reference sequence). The CDR3 is 15 amino acids. V gave up 7 bases and J gave up 2 bases, with 16 bases separating them. The CDR3 DNA is TGTGCCAGCAAACGAAACAGGGTCGACACAGATACGCAGTATTTT. Protein product: CASKRNRVDTDTQYF.

V is TRBV5-1 and J is TRBJ2-2, with 8 positions matching TRBD1. V lost 0 bases and J lost 3; bases outside the gene matches: 4. The CDR3 has 16 amino acids. Germline values: CDR1 SGHRS, CDR2 YFSETQ. CDR3 in DNA: TGCGCCAGCAGCTTGGCCGGACAGGGCGACACCGGGGAGCTGTTTTTT. This encodes CASSLAGQGDTGELFF.

This chain links TRBV28 with TRBJ2-2, with 9 bases fitting TRBD2. The CDR3 runs 15 residues. Germline V gene sequence: CDR1 MDHEN, CDR2 SYDVKM. V lost 2 bases to trimming and J lost 6 bases; unmatched junction nucleotides: 4. As DNA, the CDR3 is TGTGCCAGCAGTTTAGGCGGGAGGGCGGCCGGGGAGCTGTTTTTT. Translation gives CASSLGGRAAGELFF.

This clone was detected a few times. This chain joins TRBV3-1 (or the pseudogene TRBV3-2) and TRBJ2-5; the match to TRBD2 covers 12 bases. The CDR3 runs 17 residues. CDR1 is LGHDT and CDR2 is YNNKEL in the germline V gene (reference sequence). V was clipped by 0 bases and J by 5 bases; unmatched bases: 7. CDR3: CASSQEGGLAGSETQYF. Written as DNA, the CDR3 is TGTGCCAGCAGCCAAGAGGGTGGACTAGCGGGATCGGAGACCCAGTACTTC.